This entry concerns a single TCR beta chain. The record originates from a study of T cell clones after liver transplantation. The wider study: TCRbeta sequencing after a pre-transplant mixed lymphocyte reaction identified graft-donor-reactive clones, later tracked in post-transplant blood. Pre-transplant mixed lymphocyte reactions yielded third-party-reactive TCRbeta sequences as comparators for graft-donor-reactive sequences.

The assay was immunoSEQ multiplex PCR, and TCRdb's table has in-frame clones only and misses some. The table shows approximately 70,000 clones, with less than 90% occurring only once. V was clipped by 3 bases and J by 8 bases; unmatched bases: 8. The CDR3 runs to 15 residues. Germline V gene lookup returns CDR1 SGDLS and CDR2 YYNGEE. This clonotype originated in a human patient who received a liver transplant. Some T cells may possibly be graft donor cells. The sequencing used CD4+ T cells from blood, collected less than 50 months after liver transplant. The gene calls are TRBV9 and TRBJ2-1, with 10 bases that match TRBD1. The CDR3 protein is CASSASGQGSDEQFF. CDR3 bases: TGTGCCAGCAGCGCATCGGGACAGGGGAGCGATGAGCAGTTCTTC.